The 2 T cell receptor beta chains listed next were all sequenced from one sample in a study of T-cell reconstitution after alpha-beta-depleted transplantation in children. Library preparation (for TCRbeta) was performed with unique molecular identifiers. TCRdb recomputed calls from the PCR reads with MiXCR, one row per CDR3 protein. The profile shows approximately 510,000 distinct CDR3 sequences, 15% to 20% of them singletons. Sequenced here: PBMCs from the stem cell graft donor, sampled from the stem cell graft. Receptor source: a human donor who donated a stem cell graft to a child with acute lymphoblastic leukemia.

V and J are TRBV5-4 and TRBJ2-3; 12 nucleotides align to TRBD2. The V segment lost 5 bases and the J segment 4 bases; nucleotides outside the gene matches: 14. Per germline, CDR1 SGHNT and CDR2 YYREEE (reference sequence). This CDR3 is built from 18 residues. CDR3 loop: CASRGLAGGPGVPDTQYF. The CDR3 coding sequence is TGTGCCAGCAGGGGTCTAGCGGGAGGGCCTGGAGTCCCAGATACGCAGTATTTT.

This clonotype appeared a few times. This rearrangement joins TRBV9 to TRBJ1-2, with a tentative D call TRBD1 (5 bases). V gave up 2 bases and J gave up 2 bases, with 13 bases separating them. The CDR3 sequence is 15 residues long. Germline CDR1 is SGDLS and CDR2 is YYNGEE. Written as DNA, the CDR3 is TGTGCCAGCAGCGTCACCGGGCCAGGGAACTATGGCTACACCTTC. Amino acids: CASSVTGPGNYGYTF. The full variable domain, completed using reference TRBV9 and TRBJ1-2, is DSGVTQTPKHLITATGQRVTLRCSPRSGDLSVYWYQQSLDQGLQFLIQYYNGEERAKGNILERFSAQQFPDLHSELNLSSLELGDSALYFCASSVTGPGNYGYTFGSGTRLTVV.